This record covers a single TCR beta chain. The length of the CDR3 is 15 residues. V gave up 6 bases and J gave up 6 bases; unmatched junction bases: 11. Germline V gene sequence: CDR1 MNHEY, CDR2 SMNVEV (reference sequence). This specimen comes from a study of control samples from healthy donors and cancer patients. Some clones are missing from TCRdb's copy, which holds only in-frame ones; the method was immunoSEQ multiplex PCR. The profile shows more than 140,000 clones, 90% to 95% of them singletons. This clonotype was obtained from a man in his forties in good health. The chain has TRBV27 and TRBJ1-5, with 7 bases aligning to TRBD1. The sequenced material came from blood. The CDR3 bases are TGTGCCAGCAGCTGGTCTGGGACAGCTTTTCAGCCCCAGCATTTT. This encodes CASSWSGTAFQPQHF.